Each of the 12 T cell receptor beta chains below was sequenced from the same sample in a study of early T cells in non-severe SARS-CoV-2 infection. TCRdb processed the 5' RACE reads anew with MiXCR; each CDR3 protein has one entry. Among about 83,000 distinct CDR3 sequences listed, over 12% were seen once. Sequencing input: whole blood. Source of these receptors: an adult who was a healthcare worker with PCR-confirmed SARS-CoV-2 infection or an uninfected control (not recorded which).

V gene TRBV21-1 combines with J gene TRBJ1-2. TRBV21-1 represents a pseudogene. The CDR3 contains 13 residues. CDR3 region: CASSDMGTYGYTF. The CDR3, as DNA: TGTGCCAGCAGCGATATGGGCACCTATGGCTACACCTTC.

The chain employs TRBV20-1 and TRBJ1-1; a weak D match, TRBD1 (5 bases). Germline V gene sequence: CDR1 DFQATT, CDR2 SNEGSKA (reference sequence). With 5 bases removed from V and 1 base from J, the gap between germline ends came to 11 bases. The CDR3 has 13 amino acids. This chain's CDR3 is CSAPDMWNTEAFF. Here the CDR3 DNA reads TGCAGTGCTCCGGACATGTGGAACACTGAAGCTTTCTTT.

The sample holds a few counts of this clonotype. The chain links TRBV24-1 to TRBJ2-1; a weak D match, TRBD1 (6 bases). The CDR3 has 14 residues. Deletions cut 6 bases from V and 9 bases from J, with 17 bases between. Germline CDR1 reads KGHDR; CDR2 reads SFDVKD. The CDR3 sequence: CATSWTRGGIEQFF. The CDR3 DNA is TGTGCCACCAGTTGGACTCGAGGGGGTATTGAGCAGTTCTTC.

This clonotype was counted at least ten times. The chain joins TRBV2 to TRBJ2-2; D possibly matches TRBD1 or TRBD2 (5 bases each). V lost 6 bases and J lost 1, with 18 bases in between. This CDR3 region has 17 residues. Germline V CDR1 and CDR2: SNHLY, FYNNEI. The CDR3 coding sequence is TGTGCCAGCAGCGATGATCGGGGACGGATGAACACCGGGGAGCTGTTTTTT. The encoded protein is CASSDDRGRMNTGELFF.

There are a few counts of this clonotype. The chain links TRBV20-1 to TRBJ2-5; 14 nucleotides agree with TRBD2. Germline lookup yields CDR1 DFQATT and CDR2 SNEGSKA (reference sequence). Trimming at V came to 5 bases and at J to 0 bases, leaving 8 bases not matched to a gene. This CDR3 contains 17 residues. CDR3 coding DNA: TGCAGTGCTTCGACTAGCGGGGGGGGAACGTACCAAGAGACCCAGTACTTC. Protein: CSASTSGGGTYQETQYF.

The V and J genes are TRBV4-1 and TRBJ1-1; D might be TRBD1 (5 bases). Trimming shortened V by 1 base and J by 8 bases, and 8 bases separated the two germline ends. The CDR3 extends over 12 amino acids. Germline V gene lookup returns CDR1 MGHRA and CDR2 YSYEKL. In DNA form, the CDR3 reads TGCGCCAGCAGCCAAGGGGGGTACGAAGCTTTCTTT. Translated: CASSQGGYEAFF.

This clonotype was seen a few times. The chain has TRBV4-1 and TRBJ2-3; D remains ambiguous. The germline V gene encodes CDR1 MGHRA and CDR2 YSYEKL. Trimming shortened V by 1 base and J by 4 bases, and 9 bases separated the two germline ends. The CDR3 spans 14 residues. CDR3 nucleotide sequence: TGCGCCAGCAGCCAAGCCAGTCCGGCAGATACGCAGTATTTT. The encoded protein is CASSQASPADTQYF.

This clonotype was observed a handful of times. The genes are TRBV12-3 or TRBV12-4 and TRBJ2-5, with a possible D match to TRBD1 (6 bases). The CDR3 is 15 amino acids. Trimming pared 6 bases from V and 5 bases from J, leaving 19 bases between. The CDR3 sequence: CASSPPNTRGETQYF. Written as DNA, the CDR3 is TGTGCCAGCAGCCCGCCGAATACTAGGGGGGAGACCCAGTACTTC.

This clonotype occurred a few times. The DNA of the CDR3 is TGTGCCTGGATGATCGGGGGAGGGCAGTTCTTC. Translating gives CAWMIGGGQFF. The chain has TRBV30 and TRBJ2-1; D might be TRBD2 (6 bases). The CDR3 consists of 11 residues. Germline V gene data show CDR1 as GTSNPN and CDR2 as SVGIG (reference sequence). Between the trimmed V and J ends, which lost 4 bases and 12 bases, there was a span of 13 bases.

There are many counts of this clonotype. The chain recombines TRBV5-1 with TRBJ2-7; possibly TRBD2 for D (5 bases). Germline V gene data show CDR1 as SGHRS and CDR2 as YFSETQ. This CDR3 spans 19 amino acids. With 4 bases removed from V and 2 bases from J, the gap between germline ends came to 28 bases. The CDR3: CASSNPQPYPGKSTYEQYF. CDR3 DNA sequence: TGCGCCAGCAGCAATCCCCAACCTTACCCGGGAAAAAGTACCTACGAGCAGTACTTC.

Ten or more counts support this clonotype. V and J are TRBV5-6 and TRBJ1-6; D is uncertain. CDR1 is SGHDT, CDR2 YYEEEE, per germline. The CDR3 has 13 amino acids. V lost 7 bases and J lost 6, with 11 bases in between. The CDR3 region is CASGKRLNSPLHF. The CDR3 nucleotides read TGTGCCAGCGGGAAGAGGCTTAATTCACCCCTCCACTTT.

At least ten counts were recorded for this clonotype. The rearrangement links TRBV6-5 to TRBJ2-3, with 8 nucleotides matching TRBD2. V lost 7 bases to trimming and J lost 1 base; unmatched junction nucleotides: 4. The CDR3 sequence is 14 residues long. The germline V gene has CDR1 MNHEY and CDR2 SVGAGI. The CDR3 loop reads CASNPGGGTDTQYF. CDR3 sequence (DNA): TGTGCCAGCAACCCGGGGGGGGGCACAGATACGCAGTATTTT.